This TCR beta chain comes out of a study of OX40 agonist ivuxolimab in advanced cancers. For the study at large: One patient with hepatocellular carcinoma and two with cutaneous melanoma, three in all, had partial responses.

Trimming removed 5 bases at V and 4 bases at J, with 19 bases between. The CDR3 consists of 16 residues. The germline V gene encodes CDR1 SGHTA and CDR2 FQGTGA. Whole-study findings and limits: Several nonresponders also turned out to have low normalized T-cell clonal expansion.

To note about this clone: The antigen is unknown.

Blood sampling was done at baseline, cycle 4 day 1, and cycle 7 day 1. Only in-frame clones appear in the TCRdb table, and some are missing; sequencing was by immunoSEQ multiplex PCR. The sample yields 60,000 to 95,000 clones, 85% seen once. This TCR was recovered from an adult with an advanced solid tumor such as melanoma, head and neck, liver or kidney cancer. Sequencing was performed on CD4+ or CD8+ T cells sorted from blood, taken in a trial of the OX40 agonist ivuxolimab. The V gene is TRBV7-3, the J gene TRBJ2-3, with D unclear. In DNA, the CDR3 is TGTGCCAGCAGCCTACCCTCCGCTCAGAGCCCAGATACGCAGTATTTT. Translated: CASSLPSAQSPDTQYF.